One sample yielded the 6 T cell receptor beta chains listed below, sequenced in a study of control samples from healthy donors and cancer patients. Produced via immunoSEQ multiplex PCR; TCRdb's table is partial and in-frame only. This sample has over 50,000 clones, with about four fifths found just once. Sequencing was done on a sample of blood. The receptors were gathered from a man aged 65-85 years in good health.

The V call is TRBV2, the J call TRBJ1-3; the D gene is possibly TRBD1 (6 bases). From germline, CDR1 is SNHLY and CDR2 FYNNEI. The CDR3 is made up of 15 amino acids. Trimming left V 5 bases short and J 4 bases short, with 15 bases between. The CDR3 loop reads CASSKQGGGGNTIYF. As DNA, the CDR3 is TGTGCCAGCAGTAAACAGGGTGGAGGGGGAAACACCATATATTTT.

V is TRBV5-1 and J is TRBJ2-3, with D perhaps matching TRBD1 (6 bases). Germline assignment: CDR1 SGHRS and CDR2 YFSETQ. The CDR3 covers 15 residues. Trimming pared 4 bases from V and 0 bases from J, leaving 12 bases between. CDR3 sequence: CASSPYGQSTDTQYF. The CDR3 DNA follows: TGCGCCAGCAGCCCGTACGGACAGAGCACAGATACGCAGTATTTT.

The chain is built from TRBV11-2 and TRBJ2-7; D gene unclear. Germline V gene data show CDR1 as SGHAT and CDR2 as FQNNGV. Deletions cut 5 bases from V and 7 bases from J, with 12 bases between. This CDR3 comprises 12 residues. CDR3 region: CASSRAGREQYF. The CDR3, as DNA: TGTGCCAGCAGCCGGGCAGGCCGAGAGCAGTACTTC.

The chain couples TRBV28 to TRBJ1-5; 7 nucleotides match TRBD1. This CDR3 has 13 residues. V was clipped by 7 bases and J by 7 bases; unmatched bases: 7. CDR1 and CDR2 (germline): MDHEN, SYDVKM. The CDR3 region is CASTLTGSQPQHF. CDR3 bases: TGTGCCAGCACCCTGACAGGGAGCCAGCCCCAGCATTTT.

The rearrangement uses TRBV5-4 and TRBJ2-7, with 8 bases that match TRBD1. From germline, CDR1 is SGHNT and CDR2 YYREEE (reference sequence). The CDR3 extends over 14 amino acids. Trimming removed 4 bases from V and 5 bases from J; junction bases left unmatched: 8. The CDR3 nucleotides are TGTGCCAGCAGCCACCGGGACAGGAACAACGAGCAGTACTTC. Protein: CASSHRDRNNEQYF.

The chain recombines TRBV5-1 with TRBJ1-1; tentative D call: TRBD1 (5 bases). The CDR3 is 15 residues long. V lost 4 bases, J lost 0 bases, and 13 bases lay in between. Germline V gene lookup returns CDR1 SGHRS and CDR2 YFSETQ. The CDR3 nucleotides read TGCGCCAGCAGCCAAATGGGGGGATTGAACACTGAAGCTTTCTTT. The encoded protein is CASSQMGGLNTEAFF.